This TCR beta chain appears in the sequencing data of a study of shared clonotypes between healthy human individuals. Turning to the study itself: The cohort had two women and three men, ages 18 to 49. Findings and limits, study-wide: Blood was the sole source, and tissue repertoires probably differ.

This clone was counted many times. Its target is unknown. At a deep level, the assay was run. In the original workflow: ImmunoSEQ output held junction-only sequences without quality scores, so filtering differed. This table comes from immunoSEQ multiplex PCR, and its TCRdb copy is limited to in-frame clones, with some not included. The D gene and trimming were derived from the DNA, and the V and J assignments and clone size from that table. The sample shows a few hundred thousand clones, 60% to 80% of them seen only once. V shed 2 bases and J shed 5 bases, with 18 bases lying between them. Germline CDR1 SGHTA, CDR2 FQGNSA. This CDR3 contains 16 residues.

The chain carries TRBV7-2 and TRBJ2-5; the D gene is possibly TRBD1 (6 bases). The sequence came from a woman in her thirties or forties in good health. Some clones in this sample may be carry-over from other donors' samples. Sequenced: PBMCs. The CDR3 protein is CASSLSFDVRGETQYF. CDR3 DNA: TGTGCCAGCAGCTTATCATTCGATGTTAGGGGGGAGACCCAGTACTTC.